Sequencing of this T cell receptor (beta chain) was carried out in a study of T cell changes during pregnancy in multiple sclerosis. The CDR3 is 16 amino acids. In germline, CDR1 is SGHVS, CDR2 FNYEAQ. The trim removed 4 bases at V and 9 bases at J, leaving 16 bases unmatched. The table lists this clone with a count of one. Data came from immunoSEQ multiplex PCR; TCRdb stores just in-frame clones and leaves some out. Counted here are 75,000 to 95,000 clones, approximately 89% occurring once; the ten biggest clones make up roughly 0.91%. The source was peripheral blood, collected before pregnancy. The source of this sequence is a female donor with multiple sclerosis, enrolled in a pregnancy study. This chain links TRBV7-6 with TRBJ2-7; 9 bases align to TRBD2. In DNA form, the CDR3 reads TGTGCCAGCAGCTCCTACTCTGGGCTAGCGGGACAAGGGCAGTACTTC. It encodes CASSSYSGLAGQGQYF.